This TCR beta chain was profiled in a study of cytotoxic CD8 clonotypes in ibrutinib-treated CLL (dated by TCRdb to the early 2020s). Study-wide context: In this cohort, 15 patients were treatment-naive and approximately twelve were relapsed/refractory, while 17 to 18 had unmutated IGHV. Cryopreserved peripheral blood mononuclear cells were collected at three points: before therapy, at response, and at either sustained remission or disease progression. On average, each sample yielded 255,043 productive templates and about 95,000 productive rearrangements. Samples at response were collected after a median of 12 months of treatment, with a range of about 6 to 36 months. Responses were partial in approximately 24 patients and complete in 2; after median about 63 months follow-up, about 14 stayed in remission and 12 progressed. Patients were still on ibrutinib when every remission and progressive disease sample was collected. Longitudinal samples were available for about 30% of the roughly 86 trial participants. Study-level results and caveats: Public clonotypes were found to be uncommon and were observed to contract or remain stable during treatment; the increase in clonality was shown to reflect expansion of private clonotypes at ibrutinib response. Clonality rose at ibrutinib response, remained stable during sustained remission, and dropped back toward baseline at progression. At baseline, clonality was higher than in age-matched healthy donors and showed a strong correlation with circulating CD8+ T-cell counts. Sustained-remission and progressing patients did not have matched sampling times, and lymph node repertoires were not examined.

The goal of deep resolution MiSeq sequencing was a depth between 1 in 1 million and 1 in 200,000 T cells, and coverage averaged 10x per clonotype. TCR beta libraries were generated with the immunoSEQ hsTCRB Kit. As for the original processing: The data were analyzed with ImmunoSEQ Analyzer and ImmunoSEQ Data Assistant, and V, D and J gene assignments followed IMGT definitions. Clonality, which ranges from 0 to 1, was calculated by subtracting the normalized Shannon entropy of productive rearrangement frequencies from one. Public clonotype analysis was restricted to overrepresented clonotypes comprising at least 0.05% of each patient's repertoire. Some twelve repertoires from age-matched healthy donors, obtained from immuneACCESS, served as clonality controls. TCRdb provides this immuneACCESS table in a form limited to in-frame rearrangements. Some clones are lacking; in checked studies, under half of them reflect an unresolved V gene, and why the rest are absent is not known. The V and J calls and the clone size are those of that table, but D and trimming were determined from the DNA. Within this sample are around 70,000 clones, with about nine tenths of them counted one time only. 3% to 3.5% of the sample is held by the ten biggest clonotypes.

Comments on this clone: Its binding antigen is unknown. No per-base quality is available; no much larger clone lies one base away.

The sample's time point label is to be understood as: more than 10 months on ibrutinib. About 2 micrograms of genomic DNA were extracted from cryopreserved PBMCs for TCR beta library preparation. High-throughput TCR beta sequencing was performed on longitudinal blood samples from CLL patients receiving ibrutinib monotherapy. The patients took part in an open-label, single-center phase 2 trial of ibrutinib monotherapy. The specimen comprised PBMCs, sampled after 12 months of ibrutinib treatment. This clonotype was obtained from a human donor with chronic lymphocytic leukemia.

The sequence in DNA is TGTGCCAGCAGCCCCCTTTGGGTAGCGGGACTCGATGAGCAGTTCTTC. Its product reads: CASSPLWVAGLDEQFF. The V and J genes are TRBV14 and TRBJ2-1, with TRBD2 matching 8 junction bases. Including the terminal cysteine and phenylalanine, the CDR3 comprises 16 residues. The sequence is cut down to CDR3 DNA, 48 bases in frame from base 1. V lost 4 bases and J lost 8 bases, and the count of bases not matched to a germline gene is 13. CDR1 SGHDN and CDR2 FVKESK are derived from the germline V gene.